These 17 T cell receptor beta chains were all obtained from the same sample, sequenced in a study of blood T cell repertoires in COVID-19. Method: immunoSEQ multiplex PCR; TCRdb's copy keeps in-frame clones and lacks some. In the table there are about 160,000 clones, 80% to 90% of which are singletons. The sequenced sample was peripheral blood. The receptors were sampled from a man in his forties or fifties with acute or convalescent COVID-19.

The rearrangement links TRBV10-3 to TRBJ1-1, with 7 bases identical to TRBD1. This CDR3 comprises 14 residues. J gave up 6 bases and V 0 bases, and 4 bases lay outside the gene matches. The V gene's germline CDR1 is ENHRY and CDR2 SYGVKD. CDR3 region: CAISESGGGAEAFF. The DNA of the CDR3 is TGTGCCATCAGTGAGTCAGGGGGCGGCGCTGAAGCTTTCTTT.

The V and J genes are TRBV19 and TRBJ2-7; D not certain. V dropped 5 bases and J dropped 3 bases, with 8 bases sitting between them. CDR1 and CDR2 from the germline V gene are LNHDA and SQIVND (reference sequence). The CDR3 is 12 residues long. For the CDR3, the DNA is TGTGCCAGTAGTTCGTCAGTCTACGAGCAGTACTTC. Its protein product is CASSSSVYEQYF.

The chain carries TRBV6-6 and TRBJ2-2; possibly TRBD1 for D (5 bases). The V end was cut by 6 bases, the J end by 1 base, with 15 bases between. This CDR3 is built from 16 residues. In germline, CDR1 is MNHNY, CDR2 SVGAGI (reference sequence). The CDR3 nucleotides read TGTGCCAGCAGCCAAACACAGGAGATGAACACCGGGGAGCTGTTTTTT. Its protein product is CASSQTQEMNTGELFF.

The chain links TRBV5-6 to TRBJ2-1; 12 bases match TRBD2. The CDR3 extends over 16 amino acids. Germline V gives CDR1 SGHDT, CDR2 YYEEEE. V dropped 0 bases and J dropped 7; count of bases not matched to a gene: 5. CDR3 residues: CASSLARLAGGNEQFF. The CDR3 bases are TGTGCCAGCAGCTTGGCGCGTCTAGCGGGGGGGAATGAGCAGTTCTTC. The full variable domain, with the rest looked up from reference TRBV5-6 and TRBJ2-1, is DAGVTQSPTHLIKTRGQQVTLRCSPKSGHDTVSWYQQALGQGPQFIFQYYEEEERQRGNFPDRFSGHQFPNYSSELNVNALLLGDSALYLCASSLARLAGGNEQFFGPGTRLTVL.

This clone has only one observation. The V call is TRBV10-3, the J call TRBJ1-1; D not certain. Germline V lookup: CDR1 ENHRY, CDR2 SYGVKD. Trimming left V 3 bases short and J 2 bases short, with 10 bases between. This CDR3 comprises 14 residues. The CDR3 DNA reads TGTGCCATCAGTGAAAGCGAATTTAACACTGAAGCTTTCTTT. It encodes CAISESEFNTEAFF.

CDR3 residues: CASSLCRGAPLWCSYNSPLHF. CDR3 bases: TGTGCCAGCAGTTTATGCCGGGGGGCGCCGCTATGGTGCTCCTATAATTCACCCCTCCACTTT. The rearrangement links TRBV27 to TRBJ1-6; a possible D gene is TRBD1 (6 bases). This CDR3 has 21 residues. From germline, CDR1 is MNHEY and CDR2 SMNVEV (reference sequence). Trimming removed 1 base at V and 0 bases at J, with 22 bases between.

This chain uses TRBV5-4 with TRBJ2-6, with 9 bases that match TRBD1. The CDR3 contains 19 residues. The V gene's germline CDR1 is SGHNT and CDR2 YYREEE (reference sequence). The V segment lost 3 bases and the J segment 2 bases; nucleotides outside the gene matches: 12. The CDR3 sequence is CASSSAGTGTLTGANVLTF. The CDR3 DNA is TGTGCCAGCAGCTCGGCCGGGACAGGGACGTTAACTGGGGCCAACGTCCTGACTTTC.

This chain joins TRBV4-2 and TRBJ2-2; 8 nucleotides line up with TRBD2. Trimming removed 0 bases from V and 1 base from J; junction bases left unmatched: 1. CDR1 LGHNA and CDR2 YNFKEQ come from the germline V gene. This CDR3 is 16 amino acids long. The CDR3 DNA follows: TGTGCCAGCAGCCAAGAGGCGGGGGGGAACACCGGGGAGCTGTTTTTT. Protein sequence: CASSQEAGGNTGELFF.

The CDR3 region has the DNA TGTGCCAGCTCGAACCGGGAAACGAACACAGATACGCAGTATTTT. The encoded protein is CASSNRETNTDTQYF. The chain carries TRBV18 and TRBJ2-3; D perhaps matches TRBD2 (5 bases). Germline V gene sequence: CDR1 KGHSH, CDR2 LQKENI. V lost 6 bases to trimming and J lost 2 bases, with 15 bases between them. The CDR3 runs 15 residues. The variable domain in full, completed from reference TRBV18 and TRBJ2-3, reads NAGVMQNPRHLVRRRGQEARLRCSPMKGHSHVYWYRQLPEEGLKFMVYLQKENIIDESGMPKERFSAEFPKEGPSILRIQQVVRGDSAAYFCASSNRETNTDTQYFGPGTRLTVL.

The V gene is TRBV9, the J gene TRBJ2-1; D is possibly TRBD1 (6 bases). This CDR3 comprises 15 residues. CDR1 and CDR2 from the germline V gene are SGDLS and YYNGEE. The V gene lost 4 bases and the J gene lost 1 base, with 12 bases spanning the gap. CDR3 nucleotide sequence: TGTGCCAGCAGCCCACGACAGGCTTCCTACAATGAGCAGTTCTTC. The encoded protein is CASSPRQASYNEQFF.

This clone has only one observation. The chain uses TRBV7-3 and TRBJ2-5; D is unresolved. V lost 6 bases to trimming and J lost 2 bases, with 7 bases between them. The CDR3 length is 12 residues. Germline V gives CDR1 SGHTA, CDR2 FQGTGA. CDR3 protein: CASSITQETQYF. The CDR3 DNA reads as TGTGCCAGCAGTATCACTCAAGAGACCCAGTACTTC. Full variable domain (rest looked up from reference TRBV7-3 and TRBJ2-5): GAGVSQTPSNKVTEKGKYVELRCDPISGHTALYWYRQSLGQGPEFLIYFQGTGAADDSGLPNDRFFAVRPEGSVSTLKIQRTERGDSAVYLCASSITQETQYFGPGTRLLVL.

The rearrangement links TRBV25-1 to TRBJ1-1, with a weak D call TRBD1 (5 bases). V lost 1 base and J lost 7, with 13 bases in between. The CDR3 is made up of 14 amino acids. Germline CDR1 and CDR2: MGHDK and SYGVNS. CDR3 sequence: CASSESRDSGEAFF. The CDR3 region has the DNA TGTGCCAGCAGTGAATCCAGGGATTCTGGTGAAGCTTTCTTT.

This chain links TRBV19 with TRBJ1-5; perhaps TRBD1 as D (5 bases). The CDR3 runs to 15 residues. Germline V lookup: CDR1 LNHDA, CDR2 SQIVND (reference sequence). Trimming removed 5 bases from V and 1 base from J, with 12 bases in between. The CDR3 DNA sequence: TGTGCCAGTAGTGCAACAGGCCTCAGCAATCAGCCCCAGCATTTT. Encoded protein: CASSATGLSNQPQHF. The variable domain in full, with the rest retrieved from reference TRBV19 and TRBJ1-5, is DGGITQSPKYLFRKEGQNVTLSCEQNLNHDAMYWYRQDPGQGLRLIYYSQIVNDFQKGDIAEGYSVSREKKESFPLTVTSAQKNPTAFYLCASSATGLSNQPQHFGDGTRLSIL.

The chain has TRBV5-4 and TRBJ1-2; 9 bases align to TRBD1. CDR1 and CDR2 (germline): SGHNT, YYREEE (reference sequence). This CDR3 has 13 amino acids. V shed 3 bases, J shed 7 bases, and the junction held 4 bases outside the gene matches. This chain's CDR3 is CASSSGDRAGYTF. CDR3 DNA: TGTGCCAGCAGCTCGGGGGACAGGGCTGGCTACACCTTC. Supplemented by reference TRBV5-4 and TRBJ1-2, the full variable domain reads ETGVTQSPTHLIKTRGQQVTLRCSSQSGHNTVSWYQQALGQGPQFIFQYYREEENGRGNFPPRFSGLQFPNYSSELNVNALELDDSALYLCASSSGDRAGYTFGSGTRLTVV.

The V call is TRBV7-9, the J call TRBJ1-5; D may be TRBD1 (5 bases). V gave up 5 bases and J gave up 5 bases, with 13 bases separating them. The CDR3 totals 14 residues. Germline assignment: CDR1 SEHNR and CDR2 FQNEAQ (reference sequence). The CDR3 nucleotides are TGTGCCAGCAGCGCGGGGCAGGGCCATCAGCCCCAGCATTTT. This codes for CASSAGQGHQPQHF. Drawing the rest from reference TRBV7-9 and TRBJ1-5, the complete variable domain is DTGVSQNPRHKITKRGQNVTFRCDPISEHNRLYWYRQTLGQGPEFLTYFQNEAQLEKSRLLSDRFSAERPKGSFSTLEIQRTEQGDSAMYLCASSAGQGHQPQHFGDGTRLSIL.

V usage is TRBV6-5 and J usage is TRBJ1-1; 8 bases are a match to TRBD1. CDR3 length: 15 amino acids. The germline V gene encodes CDR1 MNHEY and CDR2 SVGAGI. Trimming took 6 bases from V and 3 from J; bases not matched to a gene: 9. CDR3 region: CASRPGTGYYTEAFF. The CDR3 coding sequence is TGTGCCAGCAGACCCGGGACAGGCTATTACACTGAAGCTTTCTTT.

This clone was observed a single time. V and J are TRBV15 and TRBJ1-6, with 9 bases matching TRBD1. Germline values: CDR1 LNHNV, CDR2 YYDKDF (reference sequence). The CDR3 runs 14 residues. J gave up 8 bases and V 8 bases, and 7 bases lay outside the gene matches. The CDR3 sequence: CATGQGLVYSPLHF. The CDR3 coding sequence is TGTGCCACCGGACAGGGGTTAGTCTATTCACCCCTCCACTTT.